Sequencing of this TCR beta chain was carried out in a study of blood T cell repertoires in COVID-19. Overall study context: Samples of COVID-19 (acute and convalescent) were obtained from the United States, Italy and Spain. The cDNA or gDNA used as material had been derived from T cells, B-cell-depleted T cells, or PBMCs.

As handled by the study authors: Amplification of reference gene primers was used by the study to estimate nucleated cell counts. Method: immunoSEQ multiplex PCR; TCRdb's copy keeps in-frame clones and lacks some. The V and J calls and clone size come from that table; D and trimming were worked out from the DNA. The table shows 250,000 to 300,000 clones, with roughly 90% occurring only once. The CDR3 has 16 amino acids. Trimming at V came to 1 base and at J to 4 bases, leaving 5 bases not matched to a gene. Germline V CDR1 and CDR2: MNHEY, SMNVEV (reference sequence). The sample comprised peripheral blood. The source is a man aged 50-60 years with acute or convalescent COVID-19. The chain employs TRBV27 and TRBJ1-4; 8 positions agree with TRBD1. This CDR3 reads CASSLLADRVNEKLFF. The CDR3 bases are TGTGCCAGCAGTTTATTGGCGGACAGGGTTAATGAAAAACTGTTTTTT.